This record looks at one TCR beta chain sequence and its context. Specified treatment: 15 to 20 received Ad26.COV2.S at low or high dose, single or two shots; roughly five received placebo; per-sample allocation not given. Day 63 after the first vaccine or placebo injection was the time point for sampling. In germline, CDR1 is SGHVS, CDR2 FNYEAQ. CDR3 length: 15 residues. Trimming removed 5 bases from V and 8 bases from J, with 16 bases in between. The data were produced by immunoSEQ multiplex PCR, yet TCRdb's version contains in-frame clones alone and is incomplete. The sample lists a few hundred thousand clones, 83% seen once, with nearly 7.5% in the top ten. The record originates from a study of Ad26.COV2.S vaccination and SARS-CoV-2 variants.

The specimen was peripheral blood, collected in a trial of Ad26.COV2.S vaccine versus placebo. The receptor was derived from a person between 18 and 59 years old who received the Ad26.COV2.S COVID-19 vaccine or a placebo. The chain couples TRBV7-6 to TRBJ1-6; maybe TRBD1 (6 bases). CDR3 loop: CASSRVTGRDSPLHF. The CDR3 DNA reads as TGTGCCAGCAGCCGAGTTACAGGGCGCGATTCACCCCTCCACTTT.